This T cell receptor beta chain comes out of a study of blood T cell repertoires in COVID-19. The germline gives CDR1 SEHNR, CDR2 FQNEAQ (reference sequence). There are 18 residues in the CDR3. V was trimmed by 7 bases and J by 8 bases, leaving 29 bases between them. All enrollees were about 18 to 100 years old and from fewer than 30 US areas. Allocation to cohorts depended on clinical history reported by the participants. Authors' methods: Amplification from reference gene primers served as the basis for estimated nucleated cell counts. The repertoire was sequenced with immunoSEQ multiplex PCR; TCRdb's copy has only in-frame clones and lacks some. V and J calls and clone size are as listed in that table; D and trimming were resolved from the DNA. The sample carries about 260,000 clones, more than 85% recorded once.

The source of this sequence is a man in his forties who had been exposed to COVID-19. Source material: PBMCs or T cells enriched from blood (not recorded which). The V gene is TRBV7-9, the J gene TRBJ2-2, with D perhaps TRBD2 (7 bases). The CDR3 is CASTYPGGSRKRFGELFF. The CDR3 region has the DNA TGTGCCAGCACCTACCCGGGGGGCTCAAGAAAACGGTTTGGGGAGCTGTTTTTT.